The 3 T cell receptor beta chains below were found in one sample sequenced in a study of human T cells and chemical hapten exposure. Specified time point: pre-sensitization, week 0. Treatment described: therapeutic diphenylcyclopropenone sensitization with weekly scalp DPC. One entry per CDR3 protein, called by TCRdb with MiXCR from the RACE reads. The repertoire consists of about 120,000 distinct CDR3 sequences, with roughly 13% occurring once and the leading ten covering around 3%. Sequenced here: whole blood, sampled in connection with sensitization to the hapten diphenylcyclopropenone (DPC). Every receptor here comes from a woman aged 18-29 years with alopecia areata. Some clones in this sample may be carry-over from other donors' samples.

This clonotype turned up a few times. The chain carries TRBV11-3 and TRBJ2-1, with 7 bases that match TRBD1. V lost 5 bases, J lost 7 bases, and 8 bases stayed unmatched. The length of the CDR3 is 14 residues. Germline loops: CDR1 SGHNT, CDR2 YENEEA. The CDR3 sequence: CASSQGGAWNEQFF. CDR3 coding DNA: TGTGCCAGCAGCCAAGGGGGCGCATGGAATGAGCAGTTCTTC.

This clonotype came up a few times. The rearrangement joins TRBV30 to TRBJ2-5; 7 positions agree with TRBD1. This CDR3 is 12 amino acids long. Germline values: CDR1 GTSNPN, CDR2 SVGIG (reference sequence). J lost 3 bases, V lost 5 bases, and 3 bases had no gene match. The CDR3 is CAWARGKETQYF. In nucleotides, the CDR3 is TGTGCCTGGGCCAGGGGGAAAGAGACCCAGTACTTC.

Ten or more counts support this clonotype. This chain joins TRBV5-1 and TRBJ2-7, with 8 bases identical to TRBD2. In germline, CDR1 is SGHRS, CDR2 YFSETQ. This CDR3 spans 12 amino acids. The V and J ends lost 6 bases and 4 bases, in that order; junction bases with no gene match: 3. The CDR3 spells CASTGGGYEQYF. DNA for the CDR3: TGCGCCAGCACGGGAGGGGGGTACGAGCAGTACTTC.